A single sample gave rise to the 20 T cell receptor beta chains below, sequenced in a study of blood T cell repertoires in COVID-19. Profiled with immunoSEQ multiplex PCR; TCRdb holds only in-frame clones, not every one. In the table there are approximately 210,000 clones, 84% of which are singletons. Sequencing used peripheral blood. The receptors come from a woman between 45 and 60 years old with active or convalescent COVID-19.

The chain has TRBV19 and TRBJ2-1, with 11 positions matching TRBD2. The CDR3 is 16 residues long. Germline loops: CDR1 LNHDA, CDR2 SQIVND (reference sequence). V lost 1 base and J lost 8; bases outside the gene matches: 7. CDR3 protein: CASSIGTSGRVDEQFF. The CDR3 DNA reads TGTGCCAGTAGTATAGGAACTAGCGGGAGAGTCGATGAGCAGTTCTTC.

The genes are TRBV24-1 and TRBJ2-5; TRBD2 matches at 8 bases. This CDR3 is 16 amino acids long. Per germline, CDR1 KGHDR and CDR2 SFDVKD. V shed 7 bases, J shed 1 base, and the junction held 10 bases outside the gene matches. CDR3 DNA: TGTGCCACCAGCGACAGCGGGAGTGTCCCCCAAGAGACCCAGTACTTC. Translating gives CATSDSGSVPQETQYF.

A single count supports this clone. The CDR3 is CASSVGQGNTEAFF. CDR3 in DNA: TGTGCCAGCAGCGTAGGACAGGGGAACACTGAAGCTTTCTTT. This sequence joins TRBV9 and TRBJ1-1, with TRBD1 matching 7 bases. From germline, CDR1 is SGDLS and CDR2 YYNGEE. The CDR3 is made up of 14 amino acids. The junction had 0 bases not matched to a gene; V was cut back by 0 bases and J by 1 base. Using reference TRBV9 and TRBJ1-1 for the parts outside the CDR3, the full variable domain is DSGVTQTPKHLITATGQRVTLRCSPRSGDLSVYWYQQSLDQGLQFLIQYYNGEERAKGNILERFSAQQFPDLHSELNLSSLELGDSALYFCASSVGQGNTEAFFGQGTRLTVV.

The genes are TRBV4-1 and TRBJ2-2, with 8 bases fitting TRBD1. V lost 6 bases, J lost 5 bases, and 5 bases stayed unmatched. This CDR3 is 14 amino acids long. Germline CDR1 MGHRA, CDR2 YSYEKL. This CDR3 is CASSRDRGTGELFF. CDR3 nucleotides: TGCGCCAGCAGTCGAGACAGGGGAACCGGGGAGCTGTTTTTT.

Written as DNA, the CDR3 is TGTGCCACCGCCAGGGCGGACCTCCAAGAGACCCAGTACTTC. It encodes CATARADLQETQYF. The chain combines TRBV24-1 with TRBJ2-5, with a tentative D call TRBD1 (5 bases). V gave up 9 bases and J gave up 1 base, with 14 bases separating them. CDR3 length: 14 amino acids. Germline CDR1 and CDR2: KGHDR and SFDVKD.

This rearrangement joins TRBV9 to TRBJ1-5; D is unclear. The V gene lost 4 bases and the J gene lost 6 bases, with 17 bases spanning the gap. This CDR3 is 15 amino acids long. Per the germline V gene, CDR1 is SGDLS and CDR2 is YYNGEE. This CDR3 reads CASSPGDSAGQPQHF. The CDR3, as DNA: TGTGCCAGCAGCCCCGGGGATTCTGCAGGTCAGCCCCAGCATTTT.

This clone has only a few counts. The rearrangement links TRBV7-9 to TRBJ2-1; D perhaps matches TRBD2 (6 bases). Trimming pared 5 bases from V and 7 bases from J, leaving 21 bases between. There are 16 residues in the CDR3. CDR1 is SEHNR and CDR2 is FQNEAQ in the germline V gene (reference sequence). This CDR3 reads CASSPRGSSSLNEQFF. As DNA, the CDR3 is TGTGCCAGCAGCCCCCGGGGGAGCAGTTCGCTTAATGAGCAGTTCTTC.

In DNA form, the CDR3 reads TGTGCCAGCAGCACCTATGCGGGTGGCTACACCTTC. This encodes CASSTYAGGYTF. The chain couples TRBV28 to TRBJ1-2; no definite D call. The CDR3 loop spans 12 amino acids. V lost 6 bases, J lost 7 bases, and 12 bases lay in between. Per the germline V gene, CDR1 is MDHEN and CDR2 is SYDVKM.

The chain joins TRBV29-1 to TRBJ1-2, with TRBD1 matching 9 bases. Germline CDR1 SQVTM, CDR2 ANQGSEA. V trimming: 3 bases; J trimming: 7 bases; junction bases outside the gene matches: 6. This CDR3 is 13 amino acids long. The chain's CDR3 is CSVDMGQGRGYTF. For the CDR3, the DNA is TGCAGCGTTGATATGGGACAGGGACGTGGCTACACCTTC.

The rearrangement uses TRBV6-6 and TRBJ2-3; 12 bases map to TRBD1. The J segment lost 2 bases and the V segment lost 6 bases, leaving 6 bases of the junction unmatched. The V gene's germline CDR1 is MNHNY and CDR2 SVGAGI (reference sequence). The CDR3 is made up of 16 amino acids. CDR3 in amino acids: CASSGRDRGPTDTQYF. The DNA for the CDR3 is TGTGCCAGCAGCGGAAGGGACAGGGGGCCCACAGATACGCAGTATTTT.

The chain recombines TRBV29-1 with TRBJ1-3, with D unresolved. V was trimmed by 2 bases and J by 0 bases, leaving 8 bases between them. The germline CDR1 and CDR2 sequences are SQVTM and ANQGSEA. This CDR3 comprises 14 residues. The CDR3 DNA reads as TGCAGCGTTGAACCATTCAGCTCTGGAAACACCATATATTTT. Protein sequence: CSVEPFSSGNTIYF.

The chain joins TRBV4-2 to TRBJ1-2; tentative D call: TRBD1 (5 bases). The ends were cut back, 4 bases at V and 0 bases at J, with 9 bases in the middle. CDR3 length: 14 residues. Germline CDR1 reads LGHNA; CDR2 reads YNFKEQ. The CDR3 nucleotides read TGTGCCAGCAGCCCGGGGGAAGCTAACTATGGCTACACCTTC. Its protein is CASSPGEANYGYTF.

V is TRBV5-1 and J is TRBJ2-3; D is undetermined. Germline V lookup: CDR1 SGHRS, CDR2 YFSETQ. The CDR3 is 11 residues long. The V gene lost 4 bases and the J gene lost 2 bases, with 2 bases spanning the gap. The CDR3 nucleotides read TGCGCCAGCAGCCTCACAGATACGCAGTATTTT. It is translated as CASSLTDTQYF.

This rearrangement joins TRBV28 to TRBJ2-1; 11 nucleotides line up with TRBD2. The CDR3 totals 16 residues. The junction had 9 bases not matched to a gene; V was cut back by 5 bases and J by 6 bases. Germline V gene lookup returns CDR1 MDHEN and CDR2 SYDVKM. CDR3 coding DNA: TGTGCCAGCAGTCCAGGGACTAGCGGTATTAGCAATGAGCAGTTCTTC. It encodes CASSPGTSGISNEQFF.

The gene calls are TRBV19 and TRBJ1-1; D might be TRBD1 (5 bases). Trimming shortened V by 4 bases and J by 4 bases, and 16 bases separated the two germline ends. The CDR3 extends over 15 amino acids. CDR1 LNHDA and CDR2 SQIVND come from the germline V gene (reference sequence). The CDR3 DNA is TGTGCCAGTAGTAACGCTCCAGGGTCCGTCACTGAAGCTTTCTTT. Translating it yields CASSNAPGSVTEAFF.

The chain is built from TRBV28 and TRBJ1-5, with 8 positions matching TRBD1. CDR3 length: 15 amino acids. Losses at the gene ends were 4 bases for V and 6 bases for J; bases not matched to a gene: 8. From germline, CDR1 is MDHEN and CDR2 SYDVKM. The CDR3 reads CASSSPDRGGQPQHF. The CDR3 DNA reads TGTGCCAGCAGTTCCCCCGACAGGGGTGGTCAGCCCCAGCATTTT.

This chain uses TRBV4-1 with TRBJ1-4; D is unclear. Germline values: CDR1 MGHRA, CDR2 YSYEKL. V lost 1 base to trimming and J lost 11 bases, with 14 bases between them. This CDR3 is 14 amino acids long. DNA for the CDR3: TGCGCCAGCAGCCAAGGATCCGGGAGAAGGAAACTGTTTTTT. Protein product: CASSQGSGRRKLFF.

This sequence joins TRBV5-1 and TRBJ2-5, with D uncertain. V was clipped by 0 bases and J by 5 bases, with 5 bases between them. Germline V CDR1 and CDR2: SGHRS, YFSETQ. The CDR3 runs to 12 residues. CDR3 loop: CASSLAGETQYF. CDR3 coding DNA: TGCGCCAGCAGCTTGGCCGGGGAGACCCAGTACTTC.

V is TRBV6-5 and J is TRBJ2-7, with 10 bases matching TRBD2. The CDR3 runs 15 residues. Germline V CDR1 and CDR2: MNHEY, SVGAGI. The V and J ends lost 7 bases and 5 bases, in that order; junction bases with no gene match: 11. CDR3 sequence: CASKGAGGPWNEQYF. For the CDR3, the DNA is TGTGCCAGCAAGGGAGCGGGAGGGCCTTGGAACGAGCAGTACTTC.

The chain is built from TRBV5-1 and TRBJ2-5; tentatively, D is TRBD1 (5 bases). V gave up 3 bases and J gave up 3 bases, with 12 bases separating them. The CDR3 spans 14 residues. Germline assignment: CDR1 SGHRS and CDR2 YFSETQ. Here the CDR3 DNA reads TGCGCCAGCAGCTCCGGACAATTGGAAGAGACCCAGTACTTC. Translation gives CASSSGQLEETQYF.